One sample yielded the 10 T cell receptor beta chains listed below, sequenced in a study of OX40 agonist ivuxolimab in advanced cancers. Assay: immunoSEQ multiplex PCR; the TCRdb copy retains only in-frame clones and omits some. The sample lists under 50,000 clones, about nine tenths occurring once. Sequencing was performed on CD4+ or CD8+ T cells sorted from blood, taken in a trial of the OX40 agonist ivuxolimab. These TCRs come from an adult with an advanced solid tumor such as melanoma, head and neck, liver or kidney cancer.

The chain couples TRBV19 to TRBJ2-5; the D gene is possibly TRBD1 (5 bases). V was cut by 4 bases and J by 5 bases, with 14 bases left in between. Germline CDR1 is LNHDA and CDR2 is SQIVND (reference sequence). This CDR3 has 14 residues. In nucleotides, the CDR3 is TGTGCCAGTAGTACCCAAGGGGCGGTGGAGACCCAGTACTTC. Its translation is CASSTQGAVETQYF.

The chain uses TRBV28 and TRBJ1-2; TRBD1 agrees at 9 bases. Germline V CDR1 and CDR2: MDHEN, SYDVKM. The trim removed 7 bases at V and 4 bases at J, leaving 10 bases unmatched. The CDR3 loop spans 15 amino acids. CDR3 DNA: TGTGCCAGCAAACTCTACAGGGGGCAATCCTATGGCTACACCTTC. The encoded protein is CASKLYRGQSYGYTF.

V usage is TRBV21-1 and J usage is TRBJ1-2; the table calls TRBD1, which could not be checked here. TRBV21-1 is noted as a pseudogene. CDR3 size: 16 residues. The CDR3 DNA is TGTGCCAGCAGCAAAGCGGTGGACAGAGGACAATATGGCTACACCTTC. Residues: CASSKAVDRGQYGYTF.

The V gene is TRBV18, the J gene TRBJ2-7; TRBD1 matches 7 bases. Germline trimming cut 3 bases from V and 2 bases from J; bases unmatched to any gene: 13. The CDR3 contains 17 residues. From germline, CDR1 is KGHSH and CDR2 LQKENI. As DNA, the CDR3 is TGTGCCAGCTCACCGGCAGGGGGTAAGATCATTGCCTACGAGCAGTACTTC. As protein: CASSPAGGKIIAYEQYF.

The gene calls are TRBV19 and TRBJ1-1; the D gene is possibly TRBD1 (6 bases). This CDR3 has 13 residues. Germline lookup yields CDR1 LNHDA and CDR2 SQIVND (reference sequence). Trimming stripped 5 bases from V and 5 bases from J, with 12 bases between. The CDR3 region has the DNA TGTGCCAGTAGTGGACAGTTGAGGACTGAAGCTTTCTTT. It codes for CASSGQLRTEAFF.

The V and J genes are TRBV7-2 and TRBJ1-3, with 7 bases fitting TRBD1. Losses at the gene ends were 4 bases for V and 4 bases for J; bases not matched to a gene: 7. The CDR3 has 15 residues. Germline V CDR1 and CDR2: SGHTA, FQGNSA. The CDR3 loop reads CASSSDRVRGNTIYF. In DNA form, the CDR3 reads TGTGCCAGCAGCTCCGACAGGGTACGCGGAAACACCATATATTTT.

This chain connects TRBV4-2 to TRBJ2-7, with 9 bases identical to TRBD1. V trimming: 5 bases; J trimming: 5 bases; junction bases outside the gene matches: 7. Germline CDR1 reads LGHNA; CDR2 reads YNFKEQ. The CDR3 extends over 14 amino acids. The CDR3 bases are TGTGCCAGCAGCTACCGGACAGGGGAGGACGAGCAGTACTTC. It encodes CASSYRTGEDEQYF.

This chain connects TRBV30 to TRBJ2-7; no clear D. Trimming cost V 2 bases and J 3 bases, with 5 bases left between them. The CDR3 runs to 11 residues. Germline V lookup: CDR1 GTSNPN, CDR2 SVGIG (reference sequence). CDR3 sequence reads: CAWSLNYEQYF. CDR3 nucleotides: TGTGCCTGGAGTCTTAACTACGAGCAGTACTTC.

V gene TRBV9 combines with J gene TRBJ2-7; 11 bases are shared with TRBD2. Losses at the gene ends were 2 bases for V and 5 bases for J; bases not matched to a gene: 6. CDR1 is SGDLS, CDR2 YYNGEE, per germline. The CDR3 runs to 15 residues. The CDR3 reads CASSVQLAGVNEQYF. CDR3 DNA sequence: TGTGCCAGCAGCGTTCAACTAGCGGGAGTCAACGAGCAGTACTTC.

V gene TRBV5-1 combines with J gene TRBJ2-5; 8 bases are a match to TRBD1. Germline V gene sequence: CDR1 SGHRS, CDR2 YFSETQ. V lost 0 bases to trimming and J lost 1 base; unmatched junction nucleotides: 8. The CDR3 is 17 residues long. The CDR3 DNA reads TGCGCCAGCAGCTTGGGGGGACAGGCCAGGGGCCAAGAGACCCAGTACTTC. Protein sequence: CASSLGGQARGQETQYF.